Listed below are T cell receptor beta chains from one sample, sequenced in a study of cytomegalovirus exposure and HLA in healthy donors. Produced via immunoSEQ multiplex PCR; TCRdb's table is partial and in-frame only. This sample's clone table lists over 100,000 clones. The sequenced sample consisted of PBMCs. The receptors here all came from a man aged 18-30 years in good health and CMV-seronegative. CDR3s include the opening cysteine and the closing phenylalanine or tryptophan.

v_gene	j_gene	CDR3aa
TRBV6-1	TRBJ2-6	CASSENSSGANVLTF
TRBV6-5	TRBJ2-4	CASGGRGHKNIQYF
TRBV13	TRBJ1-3	CASSAPGQASKNTIYF
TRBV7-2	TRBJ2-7	CASSAGGTGLTYEQYF
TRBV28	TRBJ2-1	CASSLTGTSGYNEQFF
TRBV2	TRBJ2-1	CASSELTHNEQFF
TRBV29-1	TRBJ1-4	CSVFDYADEKLFF
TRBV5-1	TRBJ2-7	CASSLEAARASYEQYF
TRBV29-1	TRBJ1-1	CSVEIGRGAEAFF
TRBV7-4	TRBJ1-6	CASSLCRPGRNSPLHF
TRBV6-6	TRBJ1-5	CATNYAGDQPQHF
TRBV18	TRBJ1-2	CASSPDRDYGYTF
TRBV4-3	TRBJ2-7	CASSRMTNSYEQYF
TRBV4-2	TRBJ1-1	CASSQEQLVAFF
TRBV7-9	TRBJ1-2	CASSSGIKTGSGGYTF
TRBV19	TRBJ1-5	CASSGRTGPGHF
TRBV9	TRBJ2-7	CASARQGPPNEQYF
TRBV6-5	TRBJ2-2	CASSSLGGSTGELFF
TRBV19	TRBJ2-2	CASSIDYGAGELFF
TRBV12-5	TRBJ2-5	CASGTHSRVGGRGGQYF
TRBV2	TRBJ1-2	CASRDMILGGYGYTF